This T cell receptor beta chain was recovered during a study of blood T cell repertoires in COVID-19. The CDR3 has 15 residues. V dropped 2 bases and J dropped 6; count of bases not matched to a gene: 7. Germline values: CDR1 LNHDA, CDR2 SQIVND (reference sequence). The assay was immunoSEQ multiplex PCR, and TCRdb's table has in-frame clones only and misses some. Here the sample spans approximately 150,000 clones, 88% being singletons. The source is a human donor with COVID-19, enrolled during active disease. The donor label of this sample is uncertain. The V and J genes are TRBV19 and TRBJ1-5; 7 nucleotides align to TRBD1. Sequenced material: peripheral blood. CDR3 nucleotides: TGTGCCAGTAGTATAACAGGGGTCCAGGGTCAGCCCCAGCATTTT. Its protein is CASSITGVQGQPQHF.